This T cell receptor beta chain comes out of a study of T cell repertoires in cytomegalovirus infection. This clonotype showed up just a few times. Its antigen is not known. TCRdb passed the reads through MiXCR, listing each CDR3 protein once. The sample holds 100,000 to 150,000 distinct CDR3 sequences; more than 25% are singletons and the top ten take roughly three fifths. The TCR sequence derives from a human donor in good health (CMV status not recorded). Some clones in this sample may be carry-over from other donors' samples. The material was CD8+ T cells from cultured PBMCs, obtained from culture after CMV antigen stimulation.

DNA of the CDR3: TGTGCCAGCATGAGACAGGGGGCGCCTGAGCAGTACTTC. Its translation is CASMRQGAPEQYF. V and J are TRBV28 and TRBJ2-7; 10 bases agree with TRBD1. This CDR3 has 13 amino acids. The germline V gene has CDR1 MDHEN and CDR2 SYDVKM. After removal of 7 bases from V and 7 bases from J, the junction contained 7 bases not matched to a gene.